The rows below give T cell receptor beta chains drawn from one sample of a study of identical twins. One entry per CDR3 protein results from TCRdb running MiXCR on the 5' RACE reads. The sample includes about 570,000 distinct CDR3 sequences, 9.6% seen only once; the top ten take 2.5% to 3.5%. The sample was also reused in another study, on yellow fever vaccine responses in identical twins.

The sequencing sample was made of PBMCs. Receptor source: a woman aged 18 to 35 in good health. Both conserved end residues are part of each CDR3. The order of the fields is clone size, CDR3 length, V gene, J gene, D gene, CDR3 DNA, CDR3 protein. A D gene is named only where the DNA matches it firmly. Size values are once, few and many counts, or a class for expanded clones, and some rows have none.

few	14	TRBV6-2/TRBV6-3	TRBJ2-7	.	TGTGCCAGCAGCTCCTCCAGGGTAAACTACGAGCAGTACTTC	CASSSSRVNYEQYF
.	13	TRBV20-1	TRBJ2-7	.	TGCAGTGCTAGAGTACCCGGAGCCTACGAGCAGTACTTC	CSARVPGAYEQYF
.	14	TRBV20-1	TRBJ2-7	TRBD2	TGCAGTGCTATGGGACTAGCGGGGGCCTACGAGCAGTACTTC	CSAMGLAGAYEQYF
many	13	TRBV5-6	TRBJ1-2	.	TGTGCCAGCAGCCCCTGGGGGGGCACCGGCTACACCTTC	CASSPWGGTGYTF
.	14	TRBV20-1	TRBJ2-3	TRBD2	TGCAGTGCCCGTGGCGGGGGGGGTACAGATACGCAGTATTTT	CSARGGGGTDTQYF
many	12	TRBV6-4	TRBJ2-2	.	TGTGCCAGCAGCGATATTGCCGGGGAGCTGTTTTTT	CASSDIAGELFF
few	15	TRBV2	TRBJ1-1	TRBD1	TGTGCCAGCAGCCAGGACAGGGGGTGGAACACTGAAGCTTTCTTT	CASSQDRGWNTEAFF
few	17	TRBV3-1	TRBJ2-5	TRBD1	TGTGCCAGCAGCGCCCGAGGACAGGGGGCAACAAAAGAGACCCAGTACTTC	CASSARGQGATKETQYF
many	16	TRBV16	TRBJ1-4	.	TGTGCCAGCAGCAACCGACAAACTGCAACTAATGAAAAACTGTTTTTT	CASSNRQTATNEKLFF
few	15	TRBV7-7	TRBJ2-3	.	TGTGCTAGCAGCTTAGGGAGCGGGACATCAGATACGCAGTATTTT	CASSLGSGTSDTQYF
.	14	TRBV5-1	TRBJ2-2	.	TGCGCCAGCAGCGTGGACGGGAACACCGGGGAGCTGTTTTTT	CASSVDGNTGELFF
few	12	TRBV6-2/TRBV6-3	TRBJ2-7	.	TGTGCCAGCAGTCTCGGGGGTGCCGAGCAGTACTTC	CASSLGGAEQYF
.	13	TRBV14	TRBJ2-1	.	TGTGCCAGCAGCCGGGACCCTCCCCGTGAGCAGTTCTTC	CASSRDPPREQFF
many	14	TRBV20-1	TRBJ2-1	TRBD2	TGCAGTGTCGCGCGACTAGCGGACTACAATGAGCAGTTCTTC	CSVARLADYNEQFF
many	12	TRBV5-1	TRBJ2-1	TRBD1	TGCGCCAGCAGCCTGGTAGGGACAGGGCAGTTCTTC	CASSLVGTGQFF
.	15	TRBV18	TRBJ2-7	TRBD2	TGTGCCAGCTCACCACTCGGATCTAGCGGCTACGAGCAGTACTTC	CASSPLGSSGYEQYF
.	15	TRBV5-1	TRBJ2-7	TRBD2	TGCGCCAGCAGCTTCGGGACTAGCGGGTCCGGCGAGCAGTACTTC	CASSFGTSGSGEQYF
many	15	TRBV4-1	TRBJ1-2	.	TGCGCCAGCAGCCAAGACAGGGGAAGCTACTATGGCTACACCTTC	CASSQDRGSYYGYTF
.	15	TRBV27	TRBJ2-7	TRBD2	TGTGCCAGCAGTTTAACGGGAAGCGGGACCTACGAGCAGTACTTC	CASSLTGSGTYEQYF
.	13	TRBV19	TRBJ2-3	TRBD1	TGTGCCGGCAGGACAGGGGTTACAGATACGCAGTATTTT	CAGRTGVTDTQYF
.	15	TRBV5-1	TRBJ2-7	.	TGCGCCAGCAGCGGCACACTCGGGCGGGACTACGAGCAGTACTTC	CASSGTLGRDYEQYF
few	14	TRBV12-3/TRBV12-4	TRBJ2-1	.	TGTGCCAGCAGTTCCGGACAGTTATACAATGAGCAGTTCTTC	CASSSGQLYNEQFF
few	15	TRBV7-2	TRBJ2-7	.	TGTGCCAGCAGCCCCGATAGCTTGGGACCATACGAGCAGTACTTC	CASSPDSLGPYEQYF
.	17	TRBV29-1	TRBJ2-5	TRBD2	TGCGGTTTCAAGGGACTAGCGGGAGGAGGGAGTGCCGAGACCCAGTACTTC	CGFKGLAGGGSAETQYF
few	14	TRBV6-1	TRBJ1-6	TRBD1	TGTGCCAGCAGGGGGACAGGGGGCCATTCACCCCTCCACTTT	CASRGTGGHSPLHF
.	15	TRBV2	TRBJ2-1	.	TGTGCCAGCAAGGAGGGGTGGGTTATGGACAATGAGCAGTTCTTC	CASKEGWVMDNEQFF
many	13	TRBV29-1	TRBJ2-2	TRBD1	TGCAGCGTAGAAATAGGGGGCAACGGGGAGCTGTTTTTT	CSVEIGGNGELFF
many	14	TRBV4-3	TRBJ2-7	TRBD2	TGCGCCAGCAGCCAAGACGGGAGGGCCTACGAGCAGTACTTC	CASSQDGRAYEQYF
few	19	TRBV5-1	TRBJ2-1	TRBD2	TGCGCCAGCAGCTTGGCCGTACTAGCGGGAGGCTTCTCCTACAATGAGCAGTTCTTC	CASSLAVLAGGFSYNEQFF
many	15	TRBV5-1	TRBJ2-7	.	TGCGCCAGCAACCCAGGGGGGAAAATCTCCTACGAGCAGTACTTC	CASNPGGKISYEQYF
few	14	TRBV7-7	TRBJ2-5	.	TGTGCTAGCAGCTTAAATAGGGAAGATGAGACCCAGTACTTC	CASSLNREDETQYF
many	16	TRBV6-4	TRBJ2-1	TRBD1	TGTGCCAGCAGTTTGACAGGGATTGGCTCCTACAATGAGCAGTTCTTC	CASSLTGIGSYNEQFF
few	15	TRBV7-6	TRBJ1-2	.	TGTGCCAGCAGCTCCCCGGACACGGGGGTCTATGGCTACACCTTC	CASSSPDTGVYGYTF
.	16	TRBV6-1	TRBJ2-1	TRBD1	TGTGCCAGCAGTCCCTGGGACAGGGGGGGAAACAATGAGCAGTTCTTC	CASSPWDRGGNNEQFF
few	13	TRBV2	TRBJ2-7	.	TGTGCCAGCAGAAAAGACTTAGTCTACGAGCAGTGCTTC	CASRKDLVYEQCF
few	13	TRBV12-3/TRBV12-4	TRBJ1-1	TRBD1	TGTGCCAGCAGGGAGACAGGGTTTGTCGCAGCTTTCTTT	CASRETGFVAAFF
few	15	TRBV20-1	TRBJ2-7	TRBD1	TGCAGTGCTCTTGAATCGGACAGGGAAACCTACGAGCAGTACTTC	CSALESDRETYEQYF
many	15	TRBV5-1	TRBJ2-7	.	TGCGCCAGCAGCTTGGACGGGGCCAGCTCCTACGAGCAGTACTTC	CASSLDGASSYEQYF
few	14	TRBV5-6	TRBJ2-1	.	TGTGCCAGCAGCTTGGCACAGGGTCAGAATGAGCAGTTCTTC	CASSLAQGQNEQFF
few	14	TRBV20-1	TRBJ2-7	.	TGCAGTGCTAGAACGGCAGGGGGGTCCTACGAGCAGTACTTC	CSARTAGGSYEQYF